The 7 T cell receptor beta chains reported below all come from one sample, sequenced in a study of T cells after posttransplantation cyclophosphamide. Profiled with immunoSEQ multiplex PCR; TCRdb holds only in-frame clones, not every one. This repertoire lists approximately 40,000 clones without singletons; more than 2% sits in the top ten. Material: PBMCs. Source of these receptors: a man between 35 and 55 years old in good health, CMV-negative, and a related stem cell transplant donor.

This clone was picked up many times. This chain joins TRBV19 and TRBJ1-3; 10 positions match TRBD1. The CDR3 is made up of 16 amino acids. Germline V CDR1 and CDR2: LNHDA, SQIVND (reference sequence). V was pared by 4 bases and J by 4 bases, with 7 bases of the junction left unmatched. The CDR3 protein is CASSTTGTGVGNTIYF. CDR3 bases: TGTGCCAGTAGTACGACCGGGACAGGGGTAGGAAACACCATATATTTT.

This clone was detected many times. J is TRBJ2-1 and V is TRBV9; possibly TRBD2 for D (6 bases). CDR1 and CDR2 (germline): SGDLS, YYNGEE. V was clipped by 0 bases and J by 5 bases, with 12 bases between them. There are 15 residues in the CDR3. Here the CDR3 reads CASSVASWGDNEQFF. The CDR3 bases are TGTGCCAGCAGCGTAGCGAGTTGGGGGGACAATGAGCAGTTCTTC.

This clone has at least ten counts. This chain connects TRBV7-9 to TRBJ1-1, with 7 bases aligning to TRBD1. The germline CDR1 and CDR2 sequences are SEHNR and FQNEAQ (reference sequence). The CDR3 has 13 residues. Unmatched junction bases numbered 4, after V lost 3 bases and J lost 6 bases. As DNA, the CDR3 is TGTGCCAGCAGCTTGGAACAGGGGTCTGAAGCTTTCTTT. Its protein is CASSLEQGSEAFF. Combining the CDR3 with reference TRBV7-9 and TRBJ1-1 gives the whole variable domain DTGVSQNPRHKITKRGQNVTFRCDPISEHNRLYWYRQTLGQGPEFLTYFQNEAQLEKSRLLSDRFSAERPKGSFSTLEIQRTEQGDSAMYLCASSLEQGSEAFFGQGTRLTVV.

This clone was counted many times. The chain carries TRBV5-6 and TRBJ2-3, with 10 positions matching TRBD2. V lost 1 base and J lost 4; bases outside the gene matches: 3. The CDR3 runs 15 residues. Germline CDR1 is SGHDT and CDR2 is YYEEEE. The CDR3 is CASSLRAGGPDTQYF. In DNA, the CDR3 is TGTGCCAGCAGCTTGAGAGCGGGAGGGCCAGATACGCAGTATTTT. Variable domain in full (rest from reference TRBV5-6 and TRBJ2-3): DAGVTQSPTHLIKTRGQQVTLRCSPKSGHDTVSWYQQALGQGPQFIFQYYEEEERQRGNFPDRFSGHQFPNYSSELNVNALLLGDSALYLCASSLRAGGPDTQYFGPGTRLTVL.

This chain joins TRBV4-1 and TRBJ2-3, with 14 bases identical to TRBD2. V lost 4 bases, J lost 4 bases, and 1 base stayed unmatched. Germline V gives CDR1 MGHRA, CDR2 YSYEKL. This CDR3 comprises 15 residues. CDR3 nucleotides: TGCGCCAGCAGCCCGGGACTAGCGGGAGCAGATACGCAGTATTTT. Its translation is CASSPGLAGADTQYF.

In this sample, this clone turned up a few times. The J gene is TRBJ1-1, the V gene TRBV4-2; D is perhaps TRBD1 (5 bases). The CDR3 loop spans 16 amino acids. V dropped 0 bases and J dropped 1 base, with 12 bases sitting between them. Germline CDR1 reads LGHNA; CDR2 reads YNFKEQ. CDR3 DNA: TGTGCCAGCAGCCAAGATATGGGCGGGGGGAACACTGAAGCTTTCTTT. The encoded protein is CASSQDMGGGNTEAFF.

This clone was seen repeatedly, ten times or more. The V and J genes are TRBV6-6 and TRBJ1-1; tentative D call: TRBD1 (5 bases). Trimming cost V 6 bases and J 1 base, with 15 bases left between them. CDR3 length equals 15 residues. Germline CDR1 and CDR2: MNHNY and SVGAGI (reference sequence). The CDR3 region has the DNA TGTGCCAGCAGATCGACAGCCTCTGGGAACACTGAAGCTTTCTTT. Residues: CASRSTASGNTEAFF.